Included here is one T cell receptor beta chain sequence, with context. There is no known antigen for this receptor. Base qualities were left out, and no much larger clone turns up one base away. TCR beta chain sequences were generated from genomic DNA using the immunoSEQ assay. Turning to the authors' computational methods: CDR3 sequences that did not begin with the conserved framework cysteine at position 104 were removed manually. Clonality was calculated as one minus the normalized Shannon's Diversity Index, with values ranging from 0 (maximal diversity) to 1 (oligoclonal). To check whether a given CDR3 had different frequencies in two samples, for example brain versus blood, chi-squared comparison-of-proportions tests were used. Public clonotypes were identified by searching immuneACCESS, and similarity to known antiviral clonotypes was assessed with the VDJdb browser. The table comes from immuneACCESS by way of TCRdb, which keeps in-frame sequences with V and J called. Part of the clones is missing from these tables; in studies checked, under half for an unresolved V gene and the rest for unknown reasons. V, J and clone size were drawn from that table, and D and trimming were deduced from the DNA. The sample data list about 340,000 clones, and over 90% of these were observed just once. The ten largest clones capture 4.5% to 7% of the sample.

According to the germline V gene (reference sequence), CDR1 reads DFQATT and CDR2 reads SNEGSKA. The CDR3, cysteine through phenylalanine, is 16 amino acids long. Only the CDR3 portion is preserved as DNA: 48 bases, with reading frame beginning at the first base. Trimming costs V 3 bases and J 0 bases, and their ends lie 16 bases apart. This specimen's time point label, per the study, means: blood from clinic visit 5 months post-surgery; TSC patient then seizure free. Surgery cases with the highest brain T cell transcript signatures were selected for TCR beta chain sequencing of brain tissue and, where available, blood. Before surgery, patients had received at least one anti-epileptic drug. TCR-sequenced patients were children with drug-resistant epilepsy due to tuberous sclerosis complex, focal cortical dysplasia, Rasmussen encephalitis or hemimegalencephaly. Bulk genomic DNA was extracted from unsorted brain tissue and whole blood with the Monarch genomic DNA purification kit.

This specimen comes from a study of brain T cells in children with intractable seizures listed by TCRdb under 2021. Looking at the study overall: Resected brain tissue from 53 pediatric epilepsy surgery cases was first screened for immune gene transcripts using a NanoString immunology panel. Of the approximately twelve selected surgery cases, pre-surgery blood was also sequenced for eight, so four had brain tissue only.

Summary of the overall study and its limitations: Viral specificity was inferred only from CDR3 sequence similarity, and patients' HCMV serostatus was unknown. Sequencing depth differed between pre- and post-surgery blood, so clones missing from the pre-surgery sample may reflect undersampling.

This sequence was found in a boy less than two years old with tuberous sclerosis and intractable seizures. The chain links TRBV20-1 with TRBJ2-3; TRBD1 is a possible D gene, resting on 6 matching bases. Source: peripheral blood, taken around 5 months after surgery. The DNA sequence is as follows: TGCAGTGCTAGTCCACCAGGGGTGGTTAGCACAGATACGCAGTATTTT. Its protein reads: CSASPPGVVSTDTQYF.